Below, 10 T cell receptor beta chains from the same sample are listed, as sequenced in a study of shared clonotypes between healthy human individuals. TCRdb keeps only in-frame clones here, not all; method: immunoSEQ multiplex PCR. The sample holds hundreds of thousands of clones, approximately 95% seen once. Naive CD8 cells were CD45RO-negative, positively selected for CCR7, excluding terminally differentiated effector memory CD45RA+ cells. Sequenced: naive CD8+ T cells sorted from blood. The receptors originated from a woman aged 30 to 39 in good health.

A note on this clone: Other DNA sequences in this sample translate to the same CDR3. CDR3: CASSLRASYEQYF. The DNA of the CDR3 is TGCGCCAGCAGCTTGCGGGCCTCTTACGAGCAGTACTTC. This chain joins TRBV5-1 and TRBJ2-7; D call uncertain. The CDR3 has 13 amino acids. Trimming stripped 1 base from V and 4 bases from J, with 9 bases between. Germline CDR1 is SGHRS and CDR2 is YFSETQ.

The chain employs TRBV2 and TRBJ2-7; 10 nucleotides match TRBD2. Germline V lookup: CDR1 SNHLY, CDR2 FYNNEI. The ends lost 7 bases at V and 1 base at J; junction bases unmatched: 10. The CDR3 spans 16 residues. The chain's CDR3 is CASTGGTSADSYEQYF. The CDR3 DNA reads TGTGCCAGCACGGGGGGGACTAGCGCCGATTCCTACGAGCAGTACTTC.

This clone was seen just once. The chain combines TRBV4-1 with TRBJ2-7; TRBD1 aligns across 9 bases. Losses at the gene ends were 6 bases for V and 4 bases for J; bases not matched to a gene: 10. The CDR3 is 15 amino acids. CDR1 is MGHRA and CDR2 is YSYEKL in the germline V gene. This chain's CDR3 is CASSSGDRDGYEQYF. In DNA, the CDR3 is TGCGCCAGCAGTTCGGGGGACAGGGATGGATACGAGCAGTACTTC.

The rearrangement uses TRBV27 and TRBJ2-2, with a possible D match to TRBD1 (5 bases). Germline V gene data show CDR1 as MNHEY and CDR2 as SMNVEV (reference sequence). The CDR3 has 14 amino acids. Trimming cost V 5 bases and J 6 bases, with 13 bases left between them. This CDR3 reads CASSLGPLAGELFF. The CDR3 nucleotides read TGTGCCAGCAGTCTGGGGCCCCTGGCCGGGGAGCTGTTTTTT.

The chain's CDR3 is CASSLAAPDEQYF. Written as DNA, the CDR3 is TGTGCCAGCAGTTTGGCCGCGCCGGACGAGCAGTACTTC. The chain has TRBV28 and TRBJ2-7, with unresolved D. V was clipped by 3 bases and J by 5 bases, with 11 bases between them. This CDR3 comprises 13 residues. Per germline, CDR1 MDHEN and CDR2 SYDVKM.

The chain combines TRBV7-9 with TRBJ2-5; no firm D call. The V gene lost 5 bases and the J gene lost 3 bases, with 19 bases spanning the gap. Germline V CDR1 and CDR2: SEHNR, FQNEAQ (reference sequence). This CDR3 spans 16 amino acids. The CDR3 nucleotides are TGTGCCAGCAGCCCCCCAGTGAGGATCGTAAAAGAGACCCAGTACTTC. This encodes CASSPPVRIVKETQYF.

The chain combines TRBV29-1 with TRBJ2-3; TRBD2 matches at 10 bases. Trimming took 2 bases from V and 0 from J; bases not matched to a gene: 2. The germline CDR1 and CDR2 sequences are SQVTM and ANQGSEA. The CDR3 is 15 residues long. CDR3: CSVEPSGSSTDTQYF. The DNA of the CDR3 is TGCAGCGTTGAACCTAGCGGGAGTAGCACAGATACGCAGTATTTT.

This rearrangement joins TRBV27 to TRBJ2-7, with D possibly being TRBD2 (5 bases). Trimming left V 5 bases short and J 3 bases short, with 11 bases between. Per the germline V gene, CDR1 is MNHEY and CDR2 is SMNVEV (reference sequence). This CDR3 comprises 13 residues. The CDR3, as DNA: TGTGCCAGCAGTCCCCGTCGGGGCTACGAGCAGTACTTC. Amino acid sequence: CASSPRRGYEQYF.

This clone was seen once. The V call is TRBV5-1, the J call TRBJ2-5, with D perhaps matching TRBD1 (6 bases). Germline lookup yields CDR1 SGHRS and CDR2 YFSETQ. V lost 4 bases and J lost 2, with 12 bases in between. The CDR3 has 14 amino acids. The DNA of the CDR3 is TGCGCCAGCAGCCCCTGGACAGTTCAAGAGACCCAGTACTTC. As protein: CASSPWTVQETQYF.

The gene calls are TRBV11-2 and TRBJ2-7; TRBD1 matches at 7 bases. Per germline, CDR1 SGHAT and CDR2 FQNNGV. V shed 5 bases, J shed 4 bases, and the junction held 5 bases outside the gene matches. The CDR3 is made up of 13 amino acids. The CDR3 bases are TGTGCCAGCAGCACCGGGACAGTGTACGAGCAGTACTTC. It translates to CASSTGTVYEQYF.